The 18 T cell receptor beta chains below come from one sample, sequenced in a study of tumor-infiltrating lymphocytes in primary liver carcinoma. Production of TCR beta cDNA used around 500 ng total RNA together with a constant-region primer. Libraries covering TCR beta were generated through three nested multiplex PCR rounds (using a slightly modified ARM-PCR). The study ran its first two PCR rounds for roughly 11 cycles each, using TRBV1-TRBV30 forward primers and a C-beta reverse primer. From the multiplex PCR reads, TCRdb called clonotypes with MiXCR, one entry per CDR3 protein. The sample has about 200,000 distinct CDR3 sequences, roughly 61% seen once. The authors took blood RNA from unsorted whole blood and also extracted germline DNA. Sample: peripheral blood. The source of these receptors is a woman aged 55-70 years with primary liver carcinoma and hepatitis B virus infection.

As to this clonotype: One end of the junction fails to match germline, which may point to a read error. The chain combines TRBV30 with TRBJ2-1; TRBD1 or TRBD2 may be the D gene (6 bases each). There are 21 residues in the CDR3. Germline V CDR1 and CDR2: GTSNPN, SVGIG (reference sequence). Here the CDR3 DNA reads TGTGCCTGGAGTGTGGTTGAGGGGGGCAAGCAGGCACGGAGCTCCTACAGTGAGCAGTTCTTC. This translates into CAWSVVEGGKQARSSYSEQFF.

The J gene is TRBJ2-7, the V gene TRBV28; D may be TRBD1 (6 bases). This CDR3 spans 13 amino acids. CDR1 is MDHEN and CDR2 is SYDVKM in the germline V gene. Trimming stripped 6 bases from V and 7 bases from J, with 16 bases between. The CDR3 nucleotides read TGTGCCAGCAGGCTTACCAGAGGGACAGAGCAGTACTTC. It specifies CASRLTRGTEQYF.

Worth noting for this clonotype: This may be a read error: a much more frequent sequence differs by one nucleotide. The V call is TRBV12-3 or TRBV12-4, the J call TRBJ1-1, with 7 nucleotides matching TRBD1. The CDR3 loop spans 13 amino acids. Here the CDR3 DNA reads TGTACCAGCAGCCTTACAGGGGACACTGAAGCTTTCTTT. Translated: CTSSLTGDTEAFF.

With respect to this clonotype: A read error is likely, as this CDR3 ends without the conserved phenylalanine or tryptophan. V is TRBV5-1 and J is TRBJ2-3; TRBD2 matches at 10 bases. Germline lookup yields CDR1 SGHRS and CDR2 YFSETQ. The CDR3 has 17 amino acids. The CDR3 is CASSSDSGRPFTDTQYS. CDR3 in DNA: TGTGCCAGCAGCTCCGATAGCGGGAGGCCTTTCACAGATACGCAGTATTCT.

Note on this clonotype: A much larger clone lies a single base off, so this may be a read error. No conserved phenylalanine or tryptophan is present at the end of the CDR3, so a read error is the likely explanation. The J gene is TRBJ1-4, the V gene TRBV12-3 or TRBV12-4; no clear D. The CDR3 sequence is 15 residues long. Trimming took off 5 bases at V and 7 bases at J, with 17 bases between the two ends. In DNA form, the CDR3 reads TGTGCCAGCAGTCCCCCGAGGAGAACGGGTGAAAAACTGTTTTTA. Translation: CASSPPRRTGEKLFL.

Turning to this clonotype: This could be a read error, since a much larger clone is one nucleotide away. V gene TRBV6-5 combines with J gene TRBJ2-7; D may match TRBD1 or TRBD2 (5 bases each). From germline, CDR1 is MNHEY and CDR2 SVGAGI. This CDR3 comprises 15 residues. The CDR3 DNA reads TGTGACAGCAGTTACTCGGGTGGGGGACCCTACGAGCAGTACTTC. It yields the protein CDSSYSGGGPYEQYF.

This chain connects TRBV28 to TRBJ2-3, with D unresolved. CDR3 length: 13 amino acids. Germline V gene sequence: CDR1 MDHEN, CDR2 SYDVKM. The germline V and J ends were trimmed by 4 bases and 6 bases, with 11 bases remaining between them. The CDR3 protein is CASSWGCTDTQYF. DNA of the CDR3: TGTGCCAGCAGTTGGGGATGTACGGATACGCAGTATTTT.

In the case of this clonotype: A read error may produce the germline difference seen at one junction end. The chain uses TRBV14 and TRBJ2-5; the D is unclear. Per germline, CDR1 SGHDN and CDR2 FVKESK. CDR3 length equals 15 residues. The CDR3 protein is CANSAQSGLCETQYF. Here the CDR3 DNA reads TGTGCCAACAGCGCCCAGAGTGGCCTCTGTGAGACCCAGTACTTC.

This clonotype was observed a single time. A much larger clone is a single base away; this may be a read error. V gene TRBV5-5 combines with J gene TRBJ2-2, with TRBD1 identical over 8 bases. Germline-derived CDR1 and CDR2 are SGHKS and YYEKEE (reference sequence). The CDR3 has 16 amino acids. The CDR3 region is CASNLFRGPFTGELFF. CDR3 nucleotides: TGTGCCAGCAACTTGTTCAGGGGGCCCTTCACCGGGGAGCTGTTTTTT.

The genes are TRBV2 and TRBJ1-2; D remains unclear. Trimming cost V 8 bases and J 1 base, with 17 bases left between them. CDR3 length: 15 residues. From germline, CDR1 is SNHLY and CDR2 FYNNEI. The CDR3: CASARTARSNYGYTF. The CDR3 DNA reads TGTGCCAGCGCTCGGACGGCGCGCAGTAACTATGGCTACACCTTC.

Turning to this clonotype: A much larger clone differs by one base, so this may be a read error. The chain couples TRBV5-6 to TRBJ2-1, with D uncertain. Per germline, CDR1 SGHDT and CDR2 YYEEEE. The CDR3 sequence is 11 residues long. CDR3: CTSSTVNEQFF. The CDR3 DNA reads as TGTACCAGCAGCACCGTCAATGAGCAGTTCTTC.

Notes on this clonotype: This sequence may be a read error, since a much larger clone differs from it by one base. The chain joins TRBV6-5 to TRBJ2-7; D is unclear. Germline CDR1 and CDR2: MNHEY and SVGAGI. The CDR3 sequence is 15 residues long. The CDR3 nucleotides are TGTGCCAGCAGTTACTCAGGCAGGTCTTCCTACGACCAGTACTTC. Its protein product is CASSYSGRSSYDQYF.

The chain is built from TRBV7-8 and TRBJ2-7; tentatively, D is TRBD2 (6 bases). Germline CDR1 reads SGHVS; CDR2 reads FQNEAQ. V gave up 5 bases and J gave up 3 bases, with 11 bases separating them. The CDR3 totals 13 residues. Written as DNA, the CDR3 is TGTGCCAGCAGCCTCCGACTAGGCTACGAGCAGTACTTC. This encodes CASSLRLGYEQYF.

This clonotype was seen more than once but under ten times. This sequence may be a read error, since a much larger clone differs from it by one base. The rearrangement joins TRBV6-5 to TRBJ2-1; a possible D gene is TRBD2 (8 bases). Per germline, CDR1 MNHEY and CDR2 SVGAGI. Trimming stripped 6 bases from V and 12 bases from J, with 27 bases between. The CDR3 has 16 residues. CDR3 DNA: TGTGCCAGCAGCAAAACCGGACAGGTCAGCGGGGGTGGGCAGTTCTTC. This gives the protein CASSKTGQVSGGGQFF.

This sequence joins TRBV6-2 or TRBV6-3 and TRBJ2-1, with a possible D match to TRBD2 (6 bases). This CDR3 spans 14 amino acids. Trimming took off 6 bases at V and 7 bases at J, with 16 bases between the two ends. Looked up from germline, CDR1 is MNHEY and CDR2 is SVGEGT. The CDR3 loop reads CASSQLEGLNEQFF. The CDR3 nucleotides are TGTGCCAGCAGCCAGTTGGAGGGCCTGAATGAGCAGTTCTTC.

On this clonotype itself: The junction differs from germline at one of its ends, possibly a read error. The rearrangement joins TRBV11-2 to TRBJ2-2, with D perhaps matching TRBD2 (5 bases). Germline V gene lookup returns CDR1 SGHAT and CDR2 FQNNGV. This CDR3 region has 14 residues. The CDR3, as DNA: TGTGCCAGTACCATACTAGTGCTCACCGGGGAGCCGTTTTTT. Its protein product is CASTILVLTGEPFF.

Worth noting for this clonotype: Mismatch with germline at one junction end may stem from a read error. The chain carries TRBV11-3 and TRBJ2-3, with TRBD2 as a possible D gene (6 bases). This CDR3 contains 17 residues. Per the germline V gene, CDR1 is SGHNT and CDR2 is YENEEA. This chain's CDR3 is CASSAPAGTAVTDTRYF. The CDR3 DNA sequence: TGTGCCAGCAGCGCACCGGCGGGGACGGCAGTCACAGATACGCGGTATTTT. Combining the CDR3 with reference TRBV11-3 and TRBJ2-3 gives the whole variable domain EAGVVQSPRYKIIEKKQPVAFWCNPISGHNTLYWYLQNLGQGPELLIRYENEEAVDDSQLPKDRFSAERLKGVDSTLKIQPAELGDSAVYLCASSAPAGTAVTDTRYFGPGTRLTVL.

This clonotype came up once. At one of its ends the junction is not consistent with the germline gene, which may arise from a read error. V gene TRBV11-2 combines with J gene TRBJ1-6, with D possibly being TRBD1 (5 bases). The CDR3 sequence is 15 residues long. Germline V CDR1 and CDR2: SGHAT, FQNNGV. Written as DNA, the CDR3 is TGTGCTAACAGCTTAGAAACAGGAGGCAATTCGCCCCTCCACTTT. Translated: CANSLETGGNSPLHF.